This T cell receptor beta chain was identified during a study of PD-L1 blockade in urothelial cancer. The assay was immunoSEQ multiplex PCR, and TCRdb's table has in-frame clones only and misses some. The sample includes approximately 18,000 clones, about 89% seen only once; the top ten take about an eighth. Described time point: pretreatment peripheral blood. The sequences come from PBMCs, collected around atezolizumab (anti-PD-L1) treatment. The TCR was taken from a man in his 70s with urothelial cancer.

CDR3 sequence (DNA): TGTGCCAGCAGCCCCGCTTCAGGATGGGAGGAGGAGACCCAGTACTTC. Amino acids: CASSPASGWEEETQYF. This rearrangement joins TRBV5-5 to TRBJ2-5, with TRBD2 as a possible D gene (6 bases). CDR1 is SGHKS, CDR2 YYEKEE, per germline (reference sequence). Between the trimmed V and J ends, which lost 4 bases and 5 bases, there was a span of 21 bases. The CDR3 contains 16 residues.